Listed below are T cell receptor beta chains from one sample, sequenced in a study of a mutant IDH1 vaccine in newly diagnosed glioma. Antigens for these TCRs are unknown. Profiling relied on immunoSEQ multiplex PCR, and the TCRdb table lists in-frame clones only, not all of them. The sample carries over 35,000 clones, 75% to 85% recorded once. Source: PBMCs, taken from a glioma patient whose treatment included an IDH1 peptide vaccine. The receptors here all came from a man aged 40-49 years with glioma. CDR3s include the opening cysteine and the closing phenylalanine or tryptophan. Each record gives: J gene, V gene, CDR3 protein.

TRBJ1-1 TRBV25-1 CASSESPGGVTEAFF
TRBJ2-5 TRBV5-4 CASSLYQETEYF
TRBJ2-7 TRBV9 CASSGGRRDRTYEQYF
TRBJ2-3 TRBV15 CATSRDKASGVDTYTQYF
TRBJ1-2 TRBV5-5 CASSPGTGEANYGYTF
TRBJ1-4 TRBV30 CAWSRVDEKLFF
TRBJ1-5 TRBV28 CASRNSNQPQHF
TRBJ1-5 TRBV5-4 CASSLGGSRNQPQHF
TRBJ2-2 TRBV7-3 CASSLVGGQNTGELFF
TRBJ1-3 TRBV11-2 CASSTKQGPGNTIYF
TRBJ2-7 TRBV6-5 CASRGGSGPYEQYF
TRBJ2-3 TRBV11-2 CASSSGGRDYTPTDTQYF
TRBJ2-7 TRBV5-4 CASSPGTELSYEQYF
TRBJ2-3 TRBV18 CASSPLRLTDTQYF
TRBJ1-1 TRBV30 CAWGGQSKAFF
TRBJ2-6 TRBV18 CASSQMSGVLSGANVLTF
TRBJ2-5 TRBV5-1 CASSSWTGFETQYF
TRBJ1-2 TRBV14 CASSPKIFGGAEGYTF
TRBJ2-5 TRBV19 CASSSGYQETQYF
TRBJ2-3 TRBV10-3 CAISAPLARGGDTQYF
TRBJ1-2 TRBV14 CASSLRQGSDYTF
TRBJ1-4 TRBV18 CASSPTNGNEKLFF
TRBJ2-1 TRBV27 CASSVNEQFF
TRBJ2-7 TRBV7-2 CASSLTSGYYEQYF
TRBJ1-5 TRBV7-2 CASSFRQANNQPQHF
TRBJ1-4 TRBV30 CVWSVRAGQEKLFF
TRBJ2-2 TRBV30 CAWSQVGTTGELFF
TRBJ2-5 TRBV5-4 CASSIGLAGVRETQYF
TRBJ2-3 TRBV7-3 CASSLAGGIDTQYF
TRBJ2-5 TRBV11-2 CASSLSSLETQYF
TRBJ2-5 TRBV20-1 CSAGVETQYF
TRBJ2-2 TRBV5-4 CASSQASGNQGGELFF
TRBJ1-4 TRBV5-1 CASSLGHTPNEKLFF
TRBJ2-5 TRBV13 CASRLAGQETQYF
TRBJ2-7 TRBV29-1 CSVLGRTSTYEQYF
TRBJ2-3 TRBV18 CASSVTQSGYTDTQYF
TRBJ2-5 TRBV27 CASGSAGQRRETQYF
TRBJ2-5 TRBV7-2 CASSLGSRGAGETQYF
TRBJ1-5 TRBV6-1 CASTSDSLLRSQHF
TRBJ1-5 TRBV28 CASSRDRVDQPQHF
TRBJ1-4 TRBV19 CASSIPNPGERLFF
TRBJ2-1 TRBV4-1 CASSRAGGLVDEQFF
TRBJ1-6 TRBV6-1 CASIGQGNNSPLHF
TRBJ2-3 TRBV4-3 CASSQSVPADTQYF
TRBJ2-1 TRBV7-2 CASSRPNNEQFF
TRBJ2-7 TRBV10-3 CAISVDGSYEQYF
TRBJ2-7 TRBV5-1 CASSPRGAGEPYEQYF
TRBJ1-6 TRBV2 CASSAGTGASPLHF
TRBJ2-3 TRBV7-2 CASSLRGSSTDTQYF
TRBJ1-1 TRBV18 CASSDQGVTAFF
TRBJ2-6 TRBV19 CASSMAPGGLPSGANVLTF
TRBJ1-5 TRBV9 CASSVGTGRGPQHF